The 29 T cell receptor beta chains listed next were all sequenced from one sample in a study of blood T cell repertoires in COVID-19. The assay was immunoSEQ multiplex PCR, and TCRdb's table has in-frame clones only and misses some. The data hold about 61,000 clones, with around nine tenths observed a single time. The sequenced sample was peripheral blood. All receptors derive from a woman aged 50 to 65 with active or convalescent COVID-19.

CDR3 protein: CATSTRQGMYDGYTF. The CDR3 DNA is TGTGCCACCAGCACCAGACAGGGAATGTATGATGGCTACACCTTC. The chain recombines TRBV15 with TRBJ1-2, with 7 bases aligning to TRBD1. The CDR3 has 15 residues. V was clipped by 4 bases and J by 6 bases; unmatched bases: 11. The germline V gene encodes CDR1 LNHNV and CDR2 YYDKDF (reference sequence).

The genes are TRBV6-5 and TRBJ1-2, with TRBD1 as a possible D gene (5 bases). The germline CDR1 and CDR2 sequences are MNHEY and SVGAGI. The CDR3 consists of 15 residues. V dropped 2 bases and J dropped 2 bases, with 12 bases sitting between them. The CDR3, as DNA: TGTGCCAGCAGTTACATGGGCGGGGCAAACTATGGCTACACCTTC. As protein: CASSYMGGANYGYTF.

The chain joins TRBV7-3 to TRBJ2-5; 8 nucleotides match TRBD1. This CDR3 contains 14 residues. The junction had 6 bases not matched to a gene; V was cut back by 5 bases and J by 4 bases. The germline V gene has CDR1 SGHTA and CDR2 FQGTGA. CDR3 region: CASSPDRGRETQYF. The CDR3 region has the DNA TGTGCCAGCAGCCCCGACAGGGGCAGAGAGACCCAGTACTTC.

The J gene is TRBJ2-5, the V gene TRBV6-5; 7 bases match TRBD1. Looked up from germline, CDR1 is MNHEY and CDR2 is SVGAGI. The V and J ends lost 4 bases and 5 bases, in that order; junction bases with no gene match: 7. The CDR3 has 14 residues. CDR3 region: CASSFGRGSETQYF. In DNA, the CDR3 is TGTGCCAGCAGTTTTGGCAGGGGGTCGGAGACCCAGTACTTC.

This chain joins TRBV13 and TRBJ2-3; 8 bases map to TRBD2. The CDR3 consists of 14 residues. The J segment lost 2 bases and the V segment lost 6 bases, leaving 4 bases of the junction unmatched. Germline V CDR1 and CDR2: PRHDT, FYEKMQ (reference sequence). In DNA, the CDR3 is TGTGCCAGCAGGGATGGACTAGCCACAGATACGCAGTATTTT. Amino acid sequence: CASRDGLATDTQYF.

This chain connects TRBV2 to TRBJ1-5, with a possible D match to TRBD1 (5 bases). Germline-derived CDR1 and CDR2 are SNHLY and FYNNEI. The CDR3 loop spans 18 amino acids. V was trimmed by 7 bases and J by 3 bases, leaving 25 bases between them. The CDR3 region is CASTFLLRENRDNQPQHF. CDR3 bases: TGTGCCAGCACCTTTTTACTCAGGGAAAATAGGGACAATCAGCCCCAGCATTTT. The variable domain in full, completed from reference TRBV2 and TRBJ1-5, reads EPEVTQTPSHQVTQMGQEVILRCVPISNHLYFYWYRQILGQKVEFLVSFYNNEISEKSEIFDDQFSVERPDGSNFTLKIRSTKLEDSAMYFCASTFLLRENRDNQPQHFGDGTRLSIL.

This clone was seen only a few times. The chain carries TRBV5-1 and TRBJ2-3, with 7 bases fitting TRBD1. CDR3 size: 17 residues. CDR1 SGHRS and CDR2 YFSETQ come from the germline V gene. With V trimmed by 0 bases and J by 5 bases, 12 bases remained unmatched. Here the CDR3 reads CASSLARRTGRGDTQYF. CDR3 DNA: TGCGCCAGCAGCTTGGCCCGGCGGACAGGCCGGGGAGATACGCAGTATTTT.

J is TRBJ1-2 and V is TRBV29-1; D is uncertain. V shed 3 bases and J shed 6 bases, with 8 bases lying between them. Germline assignment: CDR1 SQVTM and CDR2 ANQGSEA. This CDR3 is 11 amino acids long. The DNA for the CDR3 is TGCAGCGTTGAGGCGGTGGATGGCTACACCTTC. It translates to CSVEAVDGYTF.

The chain joins TRBV30 to TRBJ1-6; a weak D match, TRBD1 (5 bases). Trimming left V 3 bases short and J 6 bases short, with 18 bases between. The V gene's germline CDR1 is GTSNPN and CDR2 SVGIG (reference sequence). This CDR3 has 16 residues. CDR3 loop: CAWRAWTLGFNSPLHF. The CDR3 nucleotides are TGTGCCTGGAGGGCCTGGACATTGGGTTTTAATTCACCCCTCCACTTT.

This clone was found once. The V and J genes are TRBV30 and TRBJ1-2; unclear D gene. V dropped 0 bases and J dropped 7 bases, with 6 bases sitting between them. The germline V gene has CDR1 GTSNPN and CDR2 SVGIG (reference sequence). The CDR3 totals 11 residues. CDR3 coding DNA: TGTGCCTGGAGTGTTGGGAGTGGCTACACCTTC. This translates into CAWSVGSGYTF. The full variable domain, completed using reference TRBV30 and TRBJ1-2, is SQTIHQWPATLVQPVGSPLSLECTVEGTSNPNLYWYRQAAGRGLQLLFYSVGIGQISSEVPQNLSASRPQDRQFILSSKKLLLSDSGFYLCAWSVGSGYTFGSGTRLTVV.

This clone was seen a few times. The chain recombines TRBV27 with TRBJ1-4; TRBD1 matches 7 bases. The germline V gene encodes CDR1 MNHEY and CDR2 SMNVEV (reference sequence). The length of the CDR3 is 13 residues. After removal of 5 bases from V and 7 bases from J, the junction contained 4 bases not matched to a gene. The CDR3 loop is CASSVSGGEKLFF. Written as DNA, the CDR3 is TGTGCCAGCAGTGTTTCAGGGGGTGAAAAACTGTTTTTT.

The chain has TRBV5-6 and TRBJ2-7; TRBD2 aligns across 8 bases. From germline, CDR1 is SGHDT and CDR2 YYEEEE. The length of the CDR3 is 16 residues. The ends lost 2 bases at V and 2 bases at J; junction bases unmatched: 9. CDR3 bases: TGTGCCAGCAGCTTTGAGCCTAGCGGGCATCCCTACGAGCAGTACTTC. It yields the protein CASSFEPSGHPYEQYF.

The J gene is TRBJ1-1, the V gene TRBV4-2; D is ambiguous. This CDR3 comprises 12 residues. V was pared by 0 bases and J by 10 bases, with 9 bases between. Germline values: CDR1 LGHNA, CDR2 YNFKEQ. CDR3 DNA: TGTGCCAGCAGCCAAGACCAGTACAGAGCTTTCTTT. This codes for CASSQDQYRAFF.

This chain connects TRBV3-1 (or the pseudogene TRBV3-2) to TRBJ2-1; the D is unclear. The germline V gene has CDR1 LGHDT and CDR2 YNNKEL (reference sequence). The V end was cut by 0 bases, the J end by 0 bases, with 9 bases between. The CDR3 is 16 amino acids. CDR3 sequence reads: CASSQDVESSYNEQFF. CDR3 sequence (DNA): TGTGCCAGCAGCCAAGACGTCGAGAGCTCCTACAATGAGCAGTTCTTC.

CDR3 sequence (DNA): TGTGCCAGCTCGGACTCGGGTGAAAAACTGTTTTTT. This sequence encodes CASSDSGEKLFF. The chain is built from TRBV3-1 (or the pseudogene TRBV3-2) and TRBJ1-4; no definite D call. Germline loops: CDR1 LGHDT, CDR2 YNNKEL (reference sequence). The CDR3 covers 12 residues. Trimming removed 8 bases at V and 7 bases at J, with 11 bases between.

This chain connects TRBV7-3 to TRBJ2-1; D is possibly TRBD2 (5 bases). Germline CDR1 and CDR2: SGHTA and FQGTGA. The CDR3 is 14 amino acids. Trimming pared 2 bases from V and 9 bases from J, leaving 14 bases between. The CDR3 DNA reads as TGTGCCAGCAGCTTAGAGGGCAGGTCGGGTGAGCAGTTCTTC. It translates to CASSLEGRSGEQFF.

The rearrangement joins TRBV5-4 to TRBJ2-5; TRBD1 aligns across 8 bases. The germline V gene encodes CDR1 SGHNT and CDR2 YYREEE (reference sequence). V was clipped by 3 bases and J by 4 bases; unmatched bases: 5. The CDR3 has 14 amino acids. Here the CDR3 DNA reads TGTGCCAGCAGCTCTACAGGGGGAGGAGAGACCCAGTACTTC. Its protein product is CASSSTGGGETQYF.

V usage is TRBV6-4 and J usage is TRBJ1-1; TRBD1 aligns across 8 bases. The trim removed 0 bases at V and 3 bases at J, leaving 3 bases unmatched. CDR3 length: 15 residues. The germline V gene has CDR1 MRHNA and CDR2 SNTAGT. CDR3: CASSDSYRGDTEAFF. CDR3 nucleotide sequence: TGTGCCAGCAGTGACTCGTACAGGGGGGACACTGAAGCTTTCTTT.

The chain links TRBV13 to TRBJ2-1; D gene unclear. This CDR3 comprises 15 residues. Trimming cost V 1 base and J 0 bases, with 7 bases left between them. Looked up from germline, CDR1 is PRHDT and CDR2 is FYEKMQ (reference sequence). The CDR3 loop is CASSLAVSSYNEQFF. The CDR3 region has the DNA TGTGCCAGCAGCTTAGCTGTGAGCTCCTACAATGAGCAGTTCTTC.

This chain connects TRBV7-9 to TRBJ1-1; D gene uncertain. Germline CDR1 SEHNR, CDR2 FQNEAQ (reference sequence). Trimming cost V 1 base and J 4 bases, with 10 bases left between them. The CDR3 is 14 amino acids. CDR3 coding DNA: TGTGCCAGCAGCTTAGTGTCCGTGTTCACTGAAGCTTTCTTT. Its translation is CASSLVSVFTEAFF.

The chain has TRBV5-1 and TRBJ1-6; weak D call: TRBD1 (6 bases). Per germline, CDR1 SGHRS and CDR2 YFSETQ. Trimming stripped 1 base from V and 0 bases from J, with 11 bases between. CDR3 size: 17 residues. CDR3 loop: CASSLTGLSSYNSPLHF. The CDR3, as DNA: TGCGCCAGCAGCTTGACAGGGCTGAGCTCCTATAATTCACCCCTCCACTTT.

The chain combines TRBV5-6 with TRBJ2-7; tentatively, D is TRBD1 (6 bases). The CDR3 loop spans 15 amino acids. CDR1 is SGHDT and CDR2 is YYEEEE in the germline V gene. Deletions cut 2 bases from V and 3 bases from J, with 15 bases between. CDR3 coding DNA: TGTGCCAGCAGCTTCGCCGAGACAGGCGTCTACGAGCAGTACTTC. It yields the protein CASSFAETGVYEQYF.

The rearrangement uses TRBV2 and TRBJ2-5; the match to TRBD2 covers 8 bases. The CDR3 covers 16 residues. V lost 3 bases to trimming and J lost 0 bases; unmatched junction nucleotides: 6. Per the germline V gene, CDR1 is SNHLY and CDR2 is FYNNEI. CDR3 residues: CASSDWSSGNQETQYF. The CDR3 nucleotides are TGTGCCAGCAGTGATTGGAGTAGCGGGAACCAAGAGACCCAGTACTTC. Drawing the rest from reference TRBV2 and TRBJ2-5, the complete variable domain is EPEVTQTPSHQVTQMGQEVILRCVPISNHLYFYWYRQILGQKVEFLVSFYNNEISEKSEIFDDQFSVERPDGSNFTLKIRSTKLEDSAMYFCASSDWSSGNQETQYFGPGTRLLVL.

This chain uses TRBV28 with TRBJ2-7; 12 bases map to TRBD2. Trimming took 4 bases from V and 5 from J; bases not matched to a gene: 15. The germline V gene encodes CDR1 MDHEN and CDR2 SYDVKM. This CDR3 spans 18 amino acids. CDR3 nucleotides: TGTGCCAGCAGTTCCAACTTCCCCGGACTAGCGGGAAACGACGAGCAGTACTTC. Residues: CASSSNFPGLAGNDEQYF.

This sequence joins TRBV27 and TRBJ2-6, with 7 positions matching TRBD2. J gave up 0 bases and V 5 bases, and 4 bases lay outside the gene matches. The germline V gene has CDR1 MNHEY and CDR2 SMNVEV (reference sequence). This CDR3 spans 16 amino acids. DNA for the CDR3: TGTGCCAGCAGTCGGGAGGTGGGCTCTGGGGCCAACGTCCTGACTTTC. Its translation is CASSREVGSGANVLTF. Variable domain in full (rest from reference TRBV27 and TRBJ2-6): EAQVTQNPRYLITVTGKKLTVTCSQNMNHEYMSWYRQDPGLGLRQIYYSMNVEVTDKGDVPEGYKVSRKEKRNFPLILESPSPNQTSLYFCASSREVGSGANVLTFGAGSRLTVL.

The chain is built from TRBV27 and TRBJ2-2; TRBD2 matches at 12 bases. V shed 5 bases and J 4 bases; nucleotides not matched to a gene: 5. CDR1 is MNHEY and CDR2 is SMNVEV in the germline V gene (reference sequence). This CDR3 spans 16 amino acids. The CDR3 region has the DNA TGTGCCAGCAGTCCCCGGACTAGCGGGGTCACCGGGGAGCTGTTTTTT. Translation: CASSPRTSGVTGELFF.

This sequence joins TRBV10-3 and TRBJ2-1, with D perhaps matching TRBD2 (5 bases). Trimming stripped 0 bases from V and 3 bases from J, with 12 bases between. The length of the CDR3 is 16 residues. Per the germline V gene, CDR1 is ENHRY and CDR2 is SYGVKD. The CDR3 reads CAISESVTRDYNEQFF. The CDR3 nucleotides are TGTGCCATCAGTGAGTCGGTTACTAGGGACTACAATGAGCAGTTCTTC.

The rearrangement uses TRBV9 and TRBJ2-7; D is ambiguous. With 0 bases removed from V and 2 bases from J, the gap between germline ends came to 12 bases. CDR3 length equals 15 residues. Germline V gene data show CDR1 as SGDLS and CDR2 as YYNGEE. CDR3 DNA: TGTGCCAGCAGCGTAGCGGAGACTCTAACCTACGAGCAGTACTTC. It yields the protein CASSVAETLTYEQYF. Using reference TRBV9 and TRBJ2-7 for the parts outside the CDR3, the full variable domain is DSGVTQTPKHLITATGQRVTLRCSPRSGDLSVYWYQQSLDQGLQFLIQYYNGEERAKGNILERFSAQQFPDLHSELNLSSLELGDSALYFCASSVAETLTYEQYFGPGTRLTVT.

This chain joins TRBV4-1 and TRBJ2-7, with 7 bases identical to TRBD2. CDR3 size: 15 residues. Trimming cost V 0 bases and J 5 bases; bases outside gene matches: 7. Germline lookup yields CDR1 MGHRA and CDR2 YSYEKL. CDR3 sequence reads: CASSQETSSSDEQYF. In nucleotides, the CDR3 is TGCGCCAGCAGCCAAGAGACTAGCTCCTCGGACGAGCAGTACTTC.